These 11 T cell receptor beta chains were all obtained from the same sample, sequenced in a study of identical twins. TCRdb independently ran MiXCR on the 5' RACE reads; one entry per CDR3 protein. The sample lists 640,000 or so distinct CDR3 sequences, approximately 6.1% occurring once. Sequenced input: naive T cells sorted from blood. These receptors came from a young man in good health.

V and J are TRBV7-9 and TRBJ2-6; D is unresolved. This CDR3 has 16 amino acids. The V and J ends lost 6 bases and 1 base respectively, with 13 bases between them. From germline, CDR1 is SEHNR and CDR2 FQNEAQ (reference sequence). In DNA, the CDR3 is TGTGCCAGCAGTATACCCATGAAATCTGGGGCCAACGTCCTGACTTTC. Protein: CASSIPMKSGANVLTF.

This clonotype turned up a few times. CDR3 protein: CALETRRGTPGKQFF. The CDR3 DNA reads as TGTGCCTTGGAAACGCGGCGGGGGACACCGGGGAAGCAGTTCTTC. This chain connects TRBV30 to TRBJ2-1; weak D call: TRBD2 (7 bases). Germline V lookup: CDR1 GTSNPN, CDR2 SVGIG (reference sequence). V shed 7 bases and J shed 11 bases, with 27 bases lying between them. The CDR3 extends over 15 amino acids.

V is TRBV12-5 and J is TRBJ2-1; no reliable D call. V lost 1 base and J 10 bases, leaving 5 bases between the germline ends. Germline V lookup: CDR1 LGHNT, CDR2 FRNRAP. The CDR3 has 11 amino acids. CDR3 loop: CASGLGLEQFF. DNA of the CDR3: TGTGCTAGTGGTTTGGGGCTGGAGCAGTTCTTC. The full variable domain, rest sourced from reference TRBV12-5 and TRBJ2-1, is DARVTQTPRHKVTEMGQEVTMRCQPILGHNTVFWYRQTMMQGLELLAYFRNRAPLDDSGMPKDRFSAEMPDATLATLKIQPSEPRDSAVYFCASGLGLEQFFGPGTRLTVL.

The rearrangement uses TRBV11-2 and TRBJ2-5; 10 nucleotides agree with TRBD2. V gave up 0 bases and J gave up 5 bases; unmatched junction bases: 18. Germline CDR1 is SGHAT and CDR2 is FQNNGV. The length of the CDR3 is 20 residues. The CDR3: CASSLEGVVRASGSQETQYF. The CDR3 DNA reads as TGTGCCAGCAGCTTAGAGGGTGTGGTCCGGGCTAGCGGGAGTCAGGAGACCCAGTACTTC.

In this sample, this clonotype turned up many times. V and J are TRBV7-2 and TRBJ2-7; D unclear. Germline V gene lookup returns CDR1 SGHTA and CDR2 FQGNSA. CDR3 length: 16 amino acids. Between the trimmed V and J ends, which lost 1 base and 4 bases, there was a span of 17 bases. CDR3 region: CASSLGSDPLGYEQYF. The CDR3 coding sequence is TGTGCCAGCAGCTTAGGATCCGATCCTCTAGGGTACGAGCAGTACTTC.

The chain uses TRBV6-2 or TRBV6-3 and TRBJ2-7; TRBD1 is a possible D gene (5 bases). CDR1 is MNHEY, CDR2 SVGEGT, per germline. The CDR3 covers 14 residues. The ends were cut back, 9 bases at V and 3 bases at J, with 18 bases in the middle. Written as DNA, the CDR3 is TGTGCCAGTCCCCCTCTGCCCAGGGACTACGAGCAGTACTTC. It encodes CASPPLPRDYEQYF.

The J gene is TRBJ1-2, the V gene TRBV19, with no clear D. The CDR3 is 14 amino acids. Trimming took off 6 bases at V and 2 bases at J, with 13 bases between the two ends. Germline V gene sequence: CDR1 LNHDA, CDR2 SQIVND (reference sequence). In nucleotides, the CDR3 is TGTGCCAGTAGAACCCGGGGAGGGAACTATGGCTACACCTTC. Its translation: CASRTRGGNYGYTF.

This clonotype was detected many times. The chain carries TRBV10-3 and TRBJ2-1, with D hard to call. Germline V gives CDR1 ENHRY, CDR2 SYGVKD. The CDR3 consists of 13 residues. Trimming shortened V by 7 bases and J by 2 bases, and 9 bases separated the two germline ends. The CDR3 spells CAITYAAYNEQFF. The CDR3 DNA reads as TGTGCCATCACCTATGCCGCCTACAATGAGCAGTTCTTC.

This clonotype was recorded at least ten times. CDR3: CASSRSGRPTEEQYV. DNA of the CDR3: TGTGCCAGCAGTAGAAGCGGGAGGCCTACTGAAGAGCAGTACGTC. This chain joins TRBV6-1 and TRBJ2-7; TRBD2 aligns across 9 bases. J gave up 7 bases and V 5 bases, and 12 bases lay outside the gene matches. There are 15 residues in the CDR3. Germline loops: CDR1 MNHNS, CDR2 SASEGT.

This clonotype was detected only a few times. The chain couples TRBV6-1 to TRBJ2-2, with 8 bases aligning to TRBD2. The J segment lost 6 bases and the V segment lost 7 bases, leaving 7 bases of the junction unmatched. The CDR3 sequence is 14 residues long. Germline V gene sequence: CDR1 MNHNS, CDR2 SASEGT. The CDR3 DNA is TGTGCCAGCACCTCCCCGGGGGGGGCCGGGGAGCTGTTTTTT. Its protein product is CASTSPGGAGELFF.

This clonotype was counted many times. The chain couples TRBV5-6 to TRBJ1-6; D gene ambiguous. CDR3 length equals 15 residues. V was cut by 0 bases and J by 6 bases, with 10 bases left in between. Per germline, CDR1 SGHDT and CDR2 YYEEEE. This CDR3 is CASSLGLDGNSPLHF. Here the CDR3 DNA reads TGTGCCAGCAGCTTGGGCCTGGACGGTAATTCACCCCTCCACTTT.